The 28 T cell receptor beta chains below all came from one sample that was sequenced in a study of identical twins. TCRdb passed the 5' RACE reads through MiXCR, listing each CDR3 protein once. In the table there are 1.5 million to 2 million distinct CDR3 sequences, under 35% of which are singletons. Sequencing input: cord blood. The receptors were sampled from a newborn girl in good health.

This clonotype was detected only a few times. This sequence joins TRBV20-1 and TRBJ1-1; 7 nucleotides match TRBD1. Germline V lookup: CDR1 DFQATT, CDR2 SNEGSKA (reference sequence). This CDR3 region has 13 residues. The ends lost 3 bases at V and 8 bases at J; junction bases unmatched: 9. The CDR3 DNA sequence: TGCAGTGCTAGCCTAACGAACAGGGGAGAAGCTTTCTTT. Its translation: CSASLTNRGEAFF.

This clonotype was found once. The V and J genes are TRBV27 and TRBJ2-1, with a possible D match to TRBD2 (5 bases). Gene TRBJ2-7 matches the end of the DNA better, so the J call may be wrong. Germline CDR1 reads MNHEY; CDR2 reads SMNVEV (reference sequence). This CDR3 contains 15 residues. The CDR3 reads CASIKIASSYNEQYF. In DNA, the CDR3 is TGTGCCAGCATTAAGATAGCGTCATCCTACAATGAGCAGTACTTC.

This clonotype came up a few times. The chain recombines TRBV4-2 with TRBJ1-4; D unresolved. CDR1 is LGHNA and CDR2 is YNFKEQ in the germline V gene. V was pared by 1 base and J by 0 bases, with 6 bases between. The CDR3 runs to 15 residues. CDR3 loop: CASSQGGATNEKLFF. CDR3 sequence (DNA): TGTGCCAGCAGCCAAGGGGGTGCAACTAATGAAAAACTGTTTTTT.

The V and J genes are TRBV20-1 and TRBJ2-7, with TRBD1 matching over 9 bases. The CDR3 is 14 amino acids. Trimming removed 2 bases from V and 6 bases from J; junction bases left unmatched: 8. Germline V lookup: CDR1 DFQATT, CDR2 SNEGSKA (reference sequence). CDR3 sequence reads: CSARPRDREGEQYF. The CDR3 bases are TGCAGTGCTAGACCCCGGGACAGGGAAGGCGAGCAGTACTTC.

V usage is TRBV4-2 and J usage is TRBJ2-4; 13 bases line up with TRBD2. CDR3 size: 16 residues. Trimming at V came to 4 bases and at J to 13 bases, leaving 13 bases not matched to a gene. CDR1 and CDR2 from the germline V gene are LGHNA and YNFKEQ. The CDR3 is CASSLRTSGSFNEQYF. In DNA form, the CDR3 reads TGTGCCAGCAGCCTCCGGACTAGCGGGAGTTTCAATGAGCAGTACTTC.

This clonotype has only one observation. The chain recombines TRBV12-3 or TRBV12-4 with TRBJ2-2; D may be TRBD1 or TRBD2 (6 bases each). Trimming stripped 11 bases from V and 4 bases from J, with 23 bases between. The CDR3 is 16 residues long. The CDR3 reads CAGRGLGAEGTGELFF. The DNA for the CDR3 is TGTGCCGGTCGGGGGTTGGGGGCCGAAGGCACCGGGGAGCTGTTTTTT.

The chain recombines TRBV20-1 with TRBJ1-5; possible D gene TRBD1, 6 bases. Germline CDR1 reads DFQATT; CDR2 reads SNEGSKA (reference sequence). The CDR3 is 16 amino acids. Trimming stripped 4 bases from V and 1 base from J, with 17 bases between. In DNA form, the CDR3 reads TGCAGTGCTAAGAGGGAAGGGGGAGCGAGCAATCAGCCCCAGCATTTT. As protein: CSAKREGGASNQPQHF.

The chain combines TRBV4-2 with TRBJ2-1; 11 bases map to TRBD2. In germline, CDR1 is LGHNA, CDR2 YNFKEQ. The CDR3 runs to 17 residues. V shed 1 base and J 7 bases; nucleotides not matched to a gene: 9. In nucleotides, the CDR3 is TGTGCCAGCAGCCAAGGGTTTAGGTCTAGCGGGAGGAATGAGCAGTTCTTC. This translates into CASSQGFRSSGRNEQFF.

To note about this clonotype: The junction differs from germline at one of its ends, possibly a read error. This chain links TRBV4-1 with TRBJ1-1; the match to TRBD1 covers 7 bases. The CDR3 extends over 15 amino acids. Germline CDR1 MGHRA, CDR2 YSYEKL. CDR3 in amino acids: CASSQDAGGNTEAIF. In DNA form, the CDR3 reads TGCGCCAGCAGCCAAGACGCAGGGGGGAACACTGAAGCTATCTTT.

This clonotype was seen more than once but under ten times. CDR3 loop: CASSLGGGRNEQFF. The CDR3 DNA reads as TGCGCCAGCAGCTTGGGAGGGGGAAGGAATGAGCAGTTCTTC. The rearrangement joins TRBV5-1 to TRBJ2-1; weak D call: TRBD1 (6 bases). The CDR3 extends over 14 amino acids. V lost 0 bases to trimming and J lost 7 bases, with 11 bases between them. The germline gives CDR1 SGHRS, CDR2 YFSETQ.

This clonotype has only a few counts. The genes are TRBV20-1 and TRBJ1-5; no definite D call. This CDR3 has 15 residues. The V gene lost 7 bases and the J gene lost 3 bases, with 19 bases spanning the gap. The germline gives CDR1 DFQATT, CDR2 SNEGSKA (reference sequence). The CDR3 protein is CSDRVGPVLNQPQHF. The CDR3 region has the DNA TGCAGTGACCGGGTAGGCCCCGTCCTCAATCAGCCCCAGCATTTT.

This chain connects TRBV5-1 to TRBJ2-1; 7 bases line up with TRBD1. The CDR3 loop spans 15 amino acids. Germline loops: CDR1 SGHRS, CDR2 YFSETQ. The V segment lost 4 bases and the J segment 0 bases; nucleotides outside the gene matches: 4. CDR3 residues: CASSPDRPSYNEQFF. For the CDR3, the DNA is TGCGCCAGCAGCCCGGACAGGCCCTCCTACAATGAGCAGTTCTTC.

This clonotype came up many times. The CDR3 DNA sequence: TGTGCCAGCAGTGAACATCAAGAGACCCAGTACTTC. This translates into CASSEHQETQYF. The V and J genes are TRBV25-1 and TRBJ2-5; D gene ambiguous. Germline CDR1 reads MGHDK; CDR2 reads SYGVNS. Deletions cut 2 bases from V and 2 bases from J, with 3 bases between. This CDR3 contains 12 residues.

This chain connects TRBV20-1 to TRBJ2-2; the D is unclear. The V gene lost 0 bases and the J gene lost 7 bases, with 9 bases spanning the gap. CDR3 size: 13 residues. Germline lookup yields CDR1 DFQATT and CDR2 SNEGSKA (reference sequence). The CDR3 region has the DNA TGCAGTGCTAGAGATCGGGCCGGCGGGGAGCTGTTTTTT. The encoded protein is CSARDRAGGELFF.

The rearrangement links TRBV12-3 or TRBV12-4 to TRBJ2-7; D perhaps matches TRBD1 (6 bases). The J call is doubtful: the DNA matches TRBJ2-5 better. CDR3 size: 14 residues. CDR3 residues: CASSGQPLGETQYF. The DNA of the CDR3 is TGTGCCAGCAGTGGACAGCCCCTGGGGGAGACCCAGTACTTC.

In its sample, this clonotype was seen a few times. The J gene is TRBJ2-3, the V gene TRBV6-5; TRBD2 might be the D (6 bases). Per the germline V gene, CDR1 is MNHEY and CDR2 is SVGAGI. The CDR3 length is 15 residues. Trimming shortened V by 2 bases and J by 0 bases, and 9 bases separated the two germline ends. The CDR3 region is CASSYGTPSTDTQYF. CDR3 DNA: TGTGCCAGCAGTTACGGGACTCCCAGCACAGATACGCAGTATTTT.

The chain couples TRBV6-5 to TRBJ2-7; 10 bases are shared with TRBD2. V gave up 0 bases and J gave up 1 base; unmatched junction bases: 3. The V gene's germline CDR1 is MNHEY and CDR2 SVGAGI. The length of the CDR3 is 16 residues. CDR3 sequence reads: CASSYSSSGRSYEQYF. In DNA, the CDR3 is TGTGCCAGCAGTTACTCCTCTAGCGGGAGATCCTACGAGCAGTACTTC.

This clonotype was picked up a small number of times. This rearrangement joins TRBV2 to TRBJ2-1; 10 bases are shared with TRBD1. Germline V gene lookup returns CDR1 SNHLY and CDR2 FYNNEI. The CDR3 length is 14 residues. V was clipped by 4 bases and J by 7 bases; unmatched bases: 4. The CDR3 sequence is CASSVRDRGNEQFF. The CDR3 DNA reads TGTGCCAGCAGTGTTCGGGACAGGGGTAATGAGCAGTTCTTC.

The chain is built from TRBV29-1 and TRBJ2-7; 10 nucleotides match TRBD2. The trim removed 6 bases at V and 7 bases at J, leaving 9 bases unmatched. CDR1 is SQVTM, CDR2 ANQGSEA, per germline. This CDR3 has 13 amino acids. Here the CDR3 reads CSVGLAAYNEQYF. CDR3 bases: TGCAGCGTCGGACTAGCGGCATACAATGAGCAGTACTTC.

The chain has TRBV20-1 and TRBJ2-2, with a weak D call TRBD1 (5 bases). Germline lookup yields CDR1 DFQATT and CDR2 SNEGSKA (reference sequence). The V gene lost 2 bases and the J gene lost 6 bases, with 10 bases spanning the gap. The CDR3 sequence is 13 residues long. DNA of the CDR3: TGCAGTGCTAGAAGTCAGGGCCCCGGGGAGCTGTTTTTT. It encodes CSARSQGPGELFF.

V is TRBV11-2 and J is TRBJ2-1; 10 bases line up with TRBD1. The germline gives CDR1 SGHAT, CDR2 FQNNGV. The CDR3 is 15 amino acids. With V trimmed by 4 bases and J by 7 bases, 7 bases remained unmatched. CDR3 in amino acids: CASSSPRTGGNEQFF. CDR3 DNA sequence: TGTGCCAGCAGCTCGCCTCGGACAGGGGGGAATGAGCAGTTCTTC.

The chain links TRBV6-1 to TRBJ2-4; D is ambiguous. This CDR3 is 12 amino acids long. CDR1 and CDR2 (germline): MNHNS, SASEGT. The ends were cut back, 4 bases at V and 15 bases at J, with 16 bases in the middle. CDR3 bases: TGTGCCAGCAGTGGCTTCTTCGGAGTGGTGTACTTC. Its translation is CASSGFFGVVYF.

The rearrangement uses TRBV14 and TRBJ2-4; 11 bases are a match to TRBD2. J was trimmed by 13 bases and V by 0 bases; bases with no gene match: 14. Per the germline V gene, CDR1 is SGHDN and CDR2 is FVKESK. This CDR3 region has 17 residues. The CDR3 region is CASSQERLLAGVGEQYF. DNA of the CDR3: TGTGCCAGCAGCCAAGAAAGACTACTAGCGGGAGTTGGGGAGCAGTACTTC.

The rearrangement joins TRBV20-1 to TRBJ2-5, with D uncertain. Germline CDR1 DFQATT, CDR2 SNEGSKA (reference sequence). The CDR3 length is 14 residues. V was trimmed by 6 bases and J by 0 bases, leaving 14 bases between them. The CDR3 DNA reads TGCAGTGCCAGTCACGGATCCTACCAAGAGACCCAGTACTTC. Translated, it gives CSASHGSYQETQYF.

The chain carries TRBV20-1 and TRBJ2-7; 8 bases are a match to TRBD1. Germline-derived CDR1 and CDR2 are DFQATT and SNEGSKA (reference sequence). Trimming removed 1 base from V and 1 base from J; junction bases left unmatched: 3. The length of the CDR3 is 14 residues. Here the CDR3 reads CSARVRQGSYEQYF. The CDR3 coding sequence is TGCAGTGCTAGAGTGAGACAGGGGTCCTACGAGCAGTACTTC.

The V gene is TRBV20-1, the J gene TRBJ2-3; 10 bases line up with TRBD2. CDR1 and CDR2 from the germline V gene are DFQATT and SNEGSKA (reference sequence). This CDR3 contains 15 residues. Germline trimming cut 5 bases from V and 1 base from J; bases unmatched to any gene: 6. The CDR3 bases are TGCAGTGCTCAAAAGGGACTAGCGCGCACAGATACGCAGTATTTT. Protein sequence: CSAQKGLARTDTQYF.

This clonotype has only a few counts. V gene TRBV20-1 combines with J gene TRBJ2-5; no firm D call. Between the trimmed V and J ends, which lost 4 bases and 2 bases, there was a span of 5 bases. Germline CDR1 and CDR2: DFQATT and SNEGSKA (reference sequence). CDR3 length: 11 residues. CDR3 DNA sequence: TGCAGTGCTAATCCACAAGAGACCCAGTACTTC. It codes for CSANPQETQYF.

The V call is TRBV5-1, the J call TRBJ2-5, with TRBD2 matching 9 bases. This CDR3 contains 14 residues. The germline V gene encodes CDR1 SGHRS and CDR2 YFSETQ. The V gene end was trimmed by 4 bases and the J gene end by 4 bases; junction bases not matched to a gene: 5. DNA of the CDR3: TGCGCCAGCAGCCACGTTAGCGGGGGAGAGACCCAGTACTTC. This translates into CASSHVSGGETQYF.